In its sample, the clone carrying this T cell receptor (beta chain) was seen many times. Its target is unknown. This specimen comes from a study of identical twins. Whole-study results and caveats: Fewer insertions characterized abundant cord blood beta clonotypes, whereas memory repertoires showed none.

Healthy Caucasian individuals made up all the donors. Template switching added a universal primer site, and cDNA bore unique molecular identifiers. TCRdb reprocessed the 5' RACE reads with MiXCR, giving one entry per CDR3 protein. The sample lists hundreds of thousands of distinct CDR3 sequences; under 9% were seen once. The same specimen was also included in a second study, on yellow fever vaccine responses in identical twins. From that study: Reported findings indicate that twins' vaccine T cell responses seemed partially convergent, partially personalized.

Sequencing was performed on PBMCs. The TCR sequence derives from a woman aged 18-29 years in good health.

CDR3 coding DNA: TGTGCCAGCAGGACAGGTCCCTACGAGCAGTACTTC. Protein product: CASRTGPYEQYF. This rearrangement joins TRBV27 to TRBJ2-7, with D perhaps matching TRBD1 (6 bases). Germline values: CDR1 MNHEY, CDR2 SMNVEV (reference sequence). V lost 6 bases to trimming and J lost 2 bases, with 8 bases between them. The CDR3 extends over 12 amino acids.